This T cell receptor beta chain was recorded in a study of identical twins. MiXCR, run by TCRdb on the 5' RACE reads, gives a single entry per CDR3 protein. The sample lists under 900,000 distinct CDR3 sequences; approximately 18% were seen once. The CDR3 has 14 amino acids. V was clipped by 4 bases and J by 11 bases; unmatched bases: 10. Germline V gene data show CDR1 as SGHRS and CDR2 as YFSETQ. The same data also went into a second study, on T cells expressing NK-cell markers.

This TCR was recovered from a woman aged 18-29 years in good health. Sequencing was done on a sample of PBMCs. The genes are TRBV5-1 and TRBJ2-1, with TRBD2 matching over 9 bases. The CDR3 DNA reads as TGCGCCAGCAGCCCGACAGCGGGGGGCGTTAAGCAGTTCTTC. Its protein product is CASSPTAGGVKQFF.